This TCR beta chain is drawn from a study of T cells after yellow fever vaccination (dated 2019 in TCRdb). Context from the whole study: Using CD3, CD45RA, CCR7 and CD95 staining, memory subsets (EM, EMRA, CM and Tscm) were sorted on a BD FACS Aria III. The SMART-Seq v4 Ultra Low Input RNA kit was used to prepare libraries from fractions with low cell numbers. To follow T-cell clones before and after primary and booster YFV17D yellow fever vaccination, bulk TCR alpha and beta repertoires were sequenced over time. Two healthy male donors, one aged 18 to 30 and one aged 30 to 40 years, made up the cohort. Blood samples were taken at several timepoints before and after primary and secondary immunization, and bulk PBMC replicates and cell subsets were isolated. Memory subsets were sorted on days 0, 15 and 45 and at 18 months after primary vaccination, and on days 0, 15 and 45 after the 30-year booster. Findings and caveats that apply to the study as a whole: After the booster, most of the clones that had expanded following primary vaccination were detected again (approximately 95% of CD4 and around 88% of CD8), which suggests that memory was broadly maintained. FACS-sorted repertoires could contain abundant contaminating clonotypes from the bulk population, so computational filtering was required. Because the study included only a couple of donors, the extent to which the findings can be generalized is limited. A small fraction of clonotypes appeared in both the CD4 and CD8 compartments, likely as a result of convergent recombination. The secondary T-cell response was found to be weaker but faster than the primary response, with a peak reached on day 5 rather than on day 15. In the sorted memory subsets on day 0, nearly all of the vaccine-responding clonotypes fell below detection.

The CDR3, cysteine through phenylalanine, is 18 amino acids long. Just the 54-base CDR3 DNA is kept, in frame starting at base 1. V loses 5 bases of germline sequence and J loses 0 bases, and the interval between the two ends is 20 bases. TCR cDNA was synthesized by 5'RACE template switching, which introduced a universal primer site and unique molecular identifiers. Priming of cDNA synthesis was performed from both the TCR alpha and TCR beta constant segments. Library amplification used two PCR steps, and the second PCR step added sample barcodes and sequencing adapters. Sequencing of the libraries was done on either Illumina HiSeq 2500 (2x100 bp) or NovaSeq (2x150 bp). The paper's data handling went like this. Demultiplexing of reads and collapsing into UMI consensus sequences were performed with MIGEC, and V(D)J alignment was carried out with MiXCR. Vaccine-responding clonotypes were identified with edgeR using replicate PBMC samples, with FDR below 0.01 and a log2 fold change above 5 up to day 15 being required. Each bulk clonotype received a CD4 or CD8 identity based on whether the sequenced CD4 or CD8 repertoire contained that clonotype at higher abundance. Clonotype frequencies in memory subsets were weighted by FACS-sorted cell numbers to estimate each clone's distribution across memory phenotypes. In TCRdb, the public reads were trimmed at Q25 with fastp and aligned with MiXCR, with productive beta chains retained. Here each entry gathers all rows of one CDR3 protein and keeps the most common genes and DNA. The V and J calls follow TCRdb's processing rather than the paper's. This sample gives just over 25,000 distinct CDR3 sequences in total; 5.5% of them show up just once. Clones ranked in the top ten supply 10% to 15% of the sample.

The treatment or condition label, as the study defines it: live attenuated yellow fever vaccine strain. PBMCs were isolated from peripheral blood using a standard Ficoll-Paque protocol. RNA from sorted memory subsets was extracted with the RNeasy Micro Kit. The table lists this clonotype with a few counts. Qualities for individual bases were not recorded, and no much larger clone is one base off. Sequencing used PBMCs, either bulk or a sorted T-cell subset (CD4+, CD8+, memory, or dextramer-sorted; not recorded which), obtained 15 days after the yellow fever booster vaccination. This TCR derives from a man aged 25-40 years who received the YFV17D yellow fever vaccine. The sequence links TRBV12-3 or TRBV12-4 to TRBJ1-5; the D segment could be TRBD1, given 6 matching bases. The CDR3 region: CASSTGTTAIYSNQPQHF. The bases read TGTGCCAGCAGTACCGGGACAACAGCTATATATAGCAATCAGCCCCAGCATTTT.